This TCR beta chain was identified in a study of tumor-infiltrating lymphocytes in primary liver carcinoma. Study-level information: Patients underwent surgical resection for primary liver carcinoma. Broader study findings: Significantly larger top-250-clone fractions were found in tumors than in blood (p = 0.039).

A few counts support this clonotype. Its antigen is not known. For blood RNA, unsorted whole blood served as the source, and germline DNA was extracted too. Making TCR beta cDNA involved approximately 480 ng total RNA and a constant-region primer. Sequencing libraries for TCR beta derived from three nested multiplex PCR rounds that used slightly modified ARM-PCR. TRBV1-TRBV30 forward primers paired with a C-beta reverse primer were used in the first two PCR rounds, which ran roughly 9 cycles each. TCRdb independently ran MiXCR on the multiplex PCR reads; one entry per CDR3 protein. The sample shows 300,000 to 400,000 distinct CDR3 sequences, roughly two thirds of them seen only once. The germline CDR1 and CDR2 sequences are SGHKS and YYEKEE (reference sequence). J was trimmed by 0 bases and V by 3 bases; bases with no gene match: 11. CDR3 size: 19 residues.

The chain recombines TRBV5-5 with TRBJ2-7; 14 bases match TRBD2. Sequenced material: peripheral blood. This receptor was obtained from a man aged 35 to 55 with primary liver carcinoma and hepatitis B virus infection. Written as DNA, the CDR3 is TGTGCCAGCAGCTCTCTTCCGGGACTAGCGGGAGATCACTCCTACGAGCAGTACTTC. Translated: CASSSLPGLAGDHSYEQYF.